This note documents a single T cell receptor beta chain sequence. Its antigen is undetermined. The data stem from a study of T cell responses to AZD1222 COVID-19 vaccine. Across the whole study: Second doses that came at about 4 or about 12 weeks were put together. Study outcomes and limitations: Repertoire sampling happened only post peak T cell response. A mostly white British donor set with more females was recruited, and clonal diversity was possibly underestimated. At 160-218 and 743-854, vaccine-associated CD4 TCRs were dominant, and they spanned spike.

Trimming shortened V by 1 base and J by 4 bases, and 5 bases separated the two germline ends. The CDR3 extends over 12 amino acids. Germline CDR1 and CDR2: LGHDT and YNNKEL (reference sequence). The assay was immunoSEQ multiplex PCR, and TCRdb's table has in-frame clones only and misses some. The sample lists 110,000 or so clones, approximately 91% seen once, with approximately 7.9% in the top ten. V usage is TRBV3-1 (or the pseudogene TRBV3-2) and J usage is TRBJ2-7, with D hard to call. Specimen: peripheral blood, collected on day 0 of AZD1222 vaccination. This receptor was identified in an adult in good health. CDR3 amino acids: CASSQVRYEQYF. DNA of the CDR3: TGTGCCAGCAGCCAAGTACGATACGAGCAGTACTTC.